This is a list of T cell receptor beta chains from one sample in a study of blood T cell repertoires in COVID-19. Some clones are missing from TCRdb's copy, which holds only in-frame ones; the method was immunoSEQ multiplex PCR. The table has about 200,000 clones, 60% to 85% seen once. The specimen was peripheral blood. These receptors all stem from a woman in her 70s with acute or convalescent COVID-19. Both conserved end residues are trimmed from each CDR3.

TRBV10-2,ASSTRGHTIY
TRBV11-2,ASSPMGQYGETQY
TRBV25-1,ASSDRDRTDTQY
TRBV6-2/TRBV6-3,ASSYGQYNSPLH
TRBV6-5,ASSSTVMGQGTGYT
TRBV6-1,ASSESVAF
TRBV5-4,ASSLDPVSGNTIY
TRBV9,ASSGGGGQNADTQY
TRBV3-1/TRBV3-2,ASSLGRVRTEAF
TRBV11-2,ASSTNWQDNEQF
TRBV5-8,ASSLTGTARLWMETQY
TRBV10-2,ASSGRGGNANVLT
TRBV10-1,ATTGGTGVPDTQY
TRBV5-1,ASSRTSGVTETQY
TRBV5-1,ASRRDREQSGYT
TRBV10-2,ASSVGPGGTYEQY
TRBV5-6,ASSFQGAQETQY
TRBV12-3/TRBV12-4,ASSIGYEQF
TRBV29-1,SVVRGPYEQY
TRBV5-1,ASSPEGQVNTEAF
TRBV4-1,ASSQDSSGGSSYNEQF
TRBV4-1,ASSREASGGMNEQF
TRBV6-1,ASSEHRGDGELF
TRBV15,ATSRPGQLTEAF
TRBV4-3,ASSQEVAGGQPQH
TRBV19,ASRRGLAGGYEQY
TRBV7-6,ASSLSGTGNEKLF
TRBV30,AWTNGGGGYT
TRBV7-2,ASSLFYSNQPQH
TRBV7-2,ASSLDSQVAKTQY
TRBV19,ASSQPGQETQY
TRBV5-4,ASSTPTTGGKETQY
TRBV6-5,ASSPPGTVTYEQY
TRBV11-3,ASSLAWESGGIYEQY
TRBV14,ASSQRQGSYNEQF
TRBV12-3/TRBV12-4,ASSFGWYEQY
TRBV18,ASSPRTIDGYMNTEAF
TRBV29-1,SVLGASGDSSYNEQF
TRBV19,ASSISWAPVGEQY
TRBV7-2,ASSLRVAGTDEQF
TRBV13,ASSLAMNTEAF
TRBV6-5,ASTPGDYYEQY
TRBV5-6,ASSHRQGGVQPQH
TRBV5-1,ASSPASGVGETQY
TRBV7-2,ASSLWTDTEAF
TRBV9,ASSVGVAGPDEQY
TRBV10-3,AISVGGGQETQY
TRBV2,ASSEARETQY
TRBV7-9,ASSQPLGDEQF
TRBV9,ASSVDQTGELF
TRBV5-4,ASSWGVGNSPLH
TRBV7-6,ASSRGPDEKLF
TRBV2,ASSEAPSRVGGYT
TRBV5-6,ASSSGGGSTDTQY
TRBV5-1,ASSLTMGVGNTIY